In its sample, the clone carrying this TCR beta chain was seen a few times. What it recognizes is unknown. The assay was immunoSEQ multiplex PCR, and TCRdb's table has in-frame clones only and misses some. The profile shows tens of thousands of clones, approximately 90% of them singletons. There are 15 residues in the CDR3. Germline V gene lookup returns CDR1 KGHSH and CDR2 LQKENI. The V segment lost 2 bases and the J segment 4 bases; nucleotides outside the gene matches: 2. This entry belongs to a study of T cells in localized non-small cell lung cancer. Study-level findings and limits: The study sequenced only one region of the tumor. As a result, intratumor heterogeneity could not be excluded and remains possible. Adjacent uninvolved lung tissue had the highest T cell clonality, exceeding tumor.

The sample here was peripheral blood, taken before any cancer treatment. The chain employs TRBV18 and TRBJ1-6, with TRBD1 matching 7 bases. This clonotype was sampled from a woman aged 40-70 years with stage I lung adenocarcinoma. CDR3 region: CASSPGTEYNSPLHF. DNA of the CDR3: TGTGCCAGCTCACCAGGGACAGAATATAATTCACCCCTCCACTTT.